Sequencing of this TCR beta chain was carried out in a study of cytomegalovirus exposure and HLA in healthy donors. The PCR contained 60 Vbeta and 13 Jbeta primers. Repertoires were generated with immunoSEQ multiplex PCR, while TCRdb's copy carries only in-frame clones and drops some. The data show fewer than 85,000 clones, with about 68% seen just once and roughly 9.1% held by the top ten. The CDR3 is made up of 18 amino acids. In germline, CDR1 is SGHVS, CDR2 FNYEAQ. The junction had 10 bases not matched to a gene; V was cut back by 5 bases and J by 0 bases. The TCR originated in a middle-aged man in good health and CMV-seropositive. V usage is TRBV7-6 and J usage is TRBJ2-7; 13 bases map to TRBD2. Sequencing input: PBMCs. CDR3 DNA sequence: TGTGCCAGCAGCGCACAGGGACTAGCGGGATCAGGCTCCTACGAGCAGTACTTC. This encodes CASSAQGLAGSGSYEQYF.